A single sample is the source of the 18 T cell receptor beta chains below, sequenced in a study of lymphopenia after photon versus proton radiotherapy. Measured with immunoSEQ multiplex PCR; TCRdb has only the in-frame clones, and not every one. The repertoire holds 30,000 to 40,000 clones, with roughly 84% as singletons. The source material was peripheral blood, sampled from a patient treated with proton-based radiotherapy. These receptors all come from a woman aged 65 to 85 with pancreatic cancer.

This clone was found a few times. The CDR3 DNA follows: TGTGCCAGCAGCCAAGGGTCAGGGCTTTACAATGAGCAGTTCTTC. This sequence encodes CASSQGSGLYNEQFF. The chain links TRBV14 to TRBJ2-1; tentative D call: TRBD1 (5 bases). This CDR3 comprises 15 residues. Germline loops: CDR1 SGHDN, CDR2 FVKESK. With 1 base removed from V and 4 bases from J, the gap between germline ends came to 11 bases.

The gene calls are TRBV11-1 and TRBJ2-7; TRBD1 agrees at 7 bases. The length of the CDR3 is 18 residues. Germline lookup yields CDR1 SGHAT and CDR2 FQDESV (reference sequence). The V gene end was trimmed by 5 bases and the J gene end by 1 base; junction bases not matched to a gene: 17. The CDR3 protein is CASSTGDSGSVSSYEQYF. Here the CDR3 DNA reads TGTGCCAGCAGCACAGGGGATAGTGGAAGCGTTAGTTCCTACGAGCAGTACTTC.

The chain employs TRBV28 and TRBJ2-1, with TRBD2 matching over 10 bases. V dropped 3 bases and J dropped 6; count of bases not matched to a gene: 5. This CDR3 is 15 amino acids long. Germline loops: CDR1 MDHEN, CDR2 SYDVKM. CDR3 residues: CASSFFTSGTNEQFF. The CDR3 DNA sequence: TGTGCCAGCAGTTTTTTTACTAGCGGGACCAATGAGCAGTTCTTC.

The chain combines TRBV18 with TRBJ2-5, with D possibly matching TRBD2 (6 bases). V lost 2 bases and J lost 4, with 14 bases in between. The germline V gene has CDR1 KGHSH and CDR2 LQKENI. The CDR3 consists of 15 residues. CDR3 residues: CASSPGGNPAETQYF. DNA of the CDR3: TGTGCCAGCTCACCAGGGGGGAACCCCGCAGAGACCCAGTACTTC.

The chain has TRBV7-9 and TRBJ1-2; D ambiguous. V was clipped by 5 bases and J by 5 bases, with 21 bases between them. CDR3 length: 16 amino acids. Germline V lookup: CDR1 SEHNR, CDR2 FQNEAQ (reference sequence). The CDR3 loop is CASSPGREGLRYGYTF. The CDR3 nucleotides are TGTGCCAGCAGCCCGGGAAGGGAGGGTCTACGTTATGGCTACACCTTC.

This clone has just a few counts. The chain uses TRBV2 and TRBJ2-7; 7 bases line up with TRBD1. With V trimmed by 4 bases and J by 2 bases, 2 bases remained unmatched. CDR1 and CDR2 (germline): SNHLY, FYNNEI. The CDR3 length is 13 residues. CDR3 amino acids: CASSGQGTYEQYF. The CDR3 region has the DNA TGTGCCAGCAGTGGACAGGGCACCTACGAGCAGTACTTC.

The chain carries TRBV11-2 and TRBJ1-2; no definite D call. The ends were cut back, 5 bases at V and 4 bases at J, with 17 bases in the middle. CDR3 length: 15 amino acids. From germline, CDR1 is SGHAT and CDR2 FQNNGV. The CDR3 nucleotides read TGTGCCAGCAGCCCCCTCACTGGGGAAGTCTATGGCTACACCTTC. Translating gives CASSPLTGEVYGYTF.

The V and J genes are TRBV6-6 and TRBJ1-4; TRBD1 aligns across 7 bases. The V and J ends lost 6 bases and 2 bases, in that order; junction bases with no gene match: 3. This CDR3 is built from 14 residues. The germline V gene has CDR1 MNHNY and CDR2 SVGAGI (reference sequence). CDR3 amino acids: CASSGTATNEKLFF. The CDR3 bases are TGTGCCAGCAGCGGGACAGCTACTAATGAAAAACTGTTTTTT.

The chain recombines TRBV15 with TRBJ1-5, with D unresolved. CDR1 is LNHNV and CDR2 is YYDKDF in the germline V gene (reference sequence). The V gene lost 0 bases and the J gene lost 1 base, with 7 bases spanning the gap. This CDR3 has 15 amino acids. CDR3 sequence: CATSRDLFSNQPQHF. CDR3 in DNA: TGTGCCACCAGCAGAGATCTGTTCAGCAATCAGCCCCAGCATTTT.

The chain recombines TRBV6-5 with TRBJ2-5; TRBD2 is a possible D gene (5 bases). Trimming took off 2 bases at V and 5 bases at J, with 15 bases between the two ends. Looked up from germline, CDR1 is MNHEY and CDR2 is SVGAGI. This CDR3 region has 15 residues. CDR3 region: CASSYEFGTGETQYF. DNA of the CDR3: TGTGCCAGCAGTTACGAGTTCGGCACGGGGGAGACCCAGTACTTC.

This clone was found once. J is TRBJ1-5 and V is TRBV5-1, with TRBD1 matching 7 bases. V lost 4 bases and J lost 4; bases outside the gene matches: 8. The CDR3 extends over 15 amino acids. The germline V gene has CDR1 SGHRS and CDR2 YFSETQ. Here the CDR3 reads CASSNTGDPNQPQHF. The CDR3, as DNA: TGCGCCAGCAGCAATACAGGGGATCCAAATCAGCCCCAGCATTTT. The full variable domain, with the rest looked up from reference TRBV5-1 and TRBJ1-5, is KAGVTQTPRYLIKTRGQQVTLSCSPISGHRSVSWYQQTPGQGLQFLFEYFSETQRNKGNFPGRFSGRQFSNSRSEMNVSTLELGDSALYLCASSNTGDPNQPQHFGDGTRLSIL.

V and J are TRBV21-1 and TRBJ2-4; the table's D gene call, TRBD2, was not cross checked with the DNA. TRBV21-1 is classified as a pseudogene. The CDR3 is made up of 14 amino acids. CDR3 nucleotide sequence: TGTGCCAGCAGCAATGGCGGAAATCGAAACATTCAGTACTTC. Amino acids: CASSNGGNRNIQYF.

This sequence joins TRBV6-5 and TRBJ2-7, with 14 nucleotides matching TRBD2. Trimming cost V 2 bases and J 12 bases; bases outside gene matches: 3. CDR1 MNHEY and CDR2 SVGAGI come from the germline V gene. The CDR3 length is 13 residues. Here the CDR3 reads CASSYGLAGGLYF. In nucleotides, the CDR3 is TGTGCCAGCAGTTACGGACTAGCGGGAGGTCTGTACTTC.

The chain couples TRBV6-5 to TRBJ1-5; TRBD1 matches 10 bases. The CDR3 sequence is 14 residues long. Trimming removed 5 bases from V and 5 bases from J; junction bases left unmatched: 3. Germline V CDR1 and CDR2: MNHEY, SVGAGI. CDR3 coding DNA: TGTGCCAGCAGTCGACAGGGGGCGGATCAGCCCCAGCATTTT. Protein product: CASSRQGADQPQHF.

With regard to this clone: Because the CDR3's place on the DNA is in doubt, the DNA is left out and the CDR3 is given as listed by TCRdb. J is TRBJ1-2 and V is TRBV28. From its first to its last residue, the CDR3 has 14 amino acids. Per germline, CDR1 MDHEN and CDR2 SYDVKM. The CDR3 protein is CASSSGQARYGYTF.

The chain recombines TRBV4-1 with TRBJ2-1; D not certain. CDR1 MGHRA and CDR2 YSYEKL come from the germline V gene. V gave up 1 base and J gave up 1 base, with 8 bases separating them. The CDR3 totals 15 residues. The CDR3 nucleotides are TGCGCCAGCAGCCAAGCCCTGACTTCCTACAATGAGCAGTTCTTC. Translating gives CASSQALTSYNEQFF.

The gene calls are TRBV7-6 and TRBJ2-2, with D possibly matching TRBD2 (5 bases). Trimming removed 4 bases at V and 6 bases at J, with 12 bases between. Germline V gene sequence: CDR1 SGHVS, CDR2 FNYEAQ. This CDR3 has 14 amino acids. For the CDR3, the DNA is TGTGCCAGCAGCTACCAGTGGGGAGCCGGGGAGCTGTTTTTT. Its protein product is CASSYQWGAGELFF.

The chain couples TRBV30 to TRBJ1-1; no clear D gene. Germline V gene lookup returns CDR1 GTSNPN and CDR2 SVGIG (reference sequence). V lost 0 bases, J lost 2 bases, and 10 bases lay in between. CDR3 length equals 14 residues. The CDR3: CAWSVNLRNTEAFF. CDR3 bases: TGTGCCTGGAGTGTAAATCTTCGAAACACTGAAGCTTTCTTT.